Sequencing of this T cell receptor beta chain was carried out in a study of control samples from healthy donors and cancer patients. The repertoire was sequenced with immunoSEQ multiplex PCR; TCRdb's copy has only in-frame clones and lacks some. Seen here are roughly 130,000 clones, over 75% observed once, and the top ten hold approximately 3.2%. Unmatched junction bases numbered 15, after V lost 8 bases and J lost 3 bases. The CDR3 has 17 residues. Germline values: CDR1 MGHDK, CDR2 SYGVNS. The sample consisted of blood. This clonotype was sampled from a man between 45 and 60 years old in good health. The chain couples TRBV25-1 to TRBJ1-4, with 7 bases matching TRBD1. CDR3 DNA sequence: TGTGCCAGCGGCACTGGCAGGGGGGGTGCGGCTAATGAAAAACTGTTTTTT. It translates to CASGTGRGGAANEKLFF.